The sequence of this T cell receptor (beta chain) was determined in a study of blood T cell repertoires in COVID-19. Study-level background: Some COVID-19 samples were acute and others convalescent; all came from the United States, Italy and Spain. Sources were T cells, B-cell-depleted T cells, or PBMCs; the material itself was cDNA or gDNA.

Germline trimming cut 8 bases from V and 1 base from J; bases unmatched to any gene: 8. Germline V gene data show CDR1 as MRHNA and CDR2 as SNTAGT. The CDR3 extends over 15 amino acids. Seattle researchers signed up patients amid active infection and tracked them longitudinally. Original handling: Amplification with reference gene primers provided the estimates of nucleated cell counts. TCRdb's copy holds only in-frame clones and misses some; the assay was immunoSEQ multiplex PCR. V, J and clone size reflect that table, while D and trimming were determined from the DNA. Seen here are roughly 200,000 clones, over 70% observed once, and the top ten hold about 6.7%.

Sequencing was performed on peripheral blood. The gene calls are TRBV6-4 and TRBJ1-1; 9 bases match TRBD1. The receptor was isolated from a woman between 40 and 50 years old with COVID-19, enrolled during active disease. In DNA, the CDR3 is TGTGCCAGCTCGACCGGGACAGGGAGGAACACTGAAGCTTTCTTT. As protein: CASSTGTGRNTEAFF.